This entry features one T cell receptor (beta chain) sequence. Two-round multiplex PCR, the amplification method, yielded TCR beta CDR3 from genomic DNA. Each TRBV and TRBJ gene had its own primer in the first PCR round. TCRdb redid the calling of the multiplex PCR reads with MiXCR, one entry per CDR3 protein. The sample carries about 12,000 distinct CDR3 sequences, about 35% recorded once. These data come from a study of prognosis after radiotherapy for stage I lung cancer. Germline loops: CDR1 DFQATT, CDR2 SNEGSKA (reference sequence). V lost 4 bases and J 2 bases, leaving 12 bases between the germline ends. The CDR3 extends over 13 amino acids.

The sample in question was PBMCs, obtained before or after stereotactic body radiation therapy (not recorded which). The TCR sequence derives from a donor at least 50 years old with non-small cell lung cancer. The V and J genes are TRBV20-1 and TRBJ2-7, with TRBD2 as a possible D gene (5 bases). The CDR3 DNA sequence: TGCAGTGCTATTCCGACCGGGACCTACGAGCAGTACTTC. Residues: CSAIPTGTYEQYF.